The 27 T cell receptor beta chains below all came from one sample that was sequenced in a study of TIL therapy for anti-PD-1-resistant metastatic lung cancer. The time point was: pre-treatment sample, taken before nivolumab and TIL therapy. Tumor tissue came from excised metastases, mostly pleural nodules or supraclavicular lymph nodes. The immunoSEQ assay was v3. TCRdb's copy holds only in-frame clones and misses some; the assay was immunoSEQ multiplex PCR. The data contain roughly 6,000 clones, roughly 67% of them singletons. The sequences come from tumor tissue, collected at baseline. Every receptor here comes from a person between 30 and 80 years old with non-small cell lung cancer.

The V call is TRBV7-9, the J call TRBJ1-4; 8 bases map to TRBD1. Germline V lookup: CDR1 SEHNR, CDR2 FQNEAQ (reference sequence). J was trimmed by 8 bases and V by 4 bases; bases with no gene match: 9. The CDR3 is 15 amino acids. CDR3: CASSWGGTGNEKLFF. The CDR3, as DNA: TGTGCCAGCAGCTGGGGTGGGACAGGAAACGAAAAACTGTTTTTT.

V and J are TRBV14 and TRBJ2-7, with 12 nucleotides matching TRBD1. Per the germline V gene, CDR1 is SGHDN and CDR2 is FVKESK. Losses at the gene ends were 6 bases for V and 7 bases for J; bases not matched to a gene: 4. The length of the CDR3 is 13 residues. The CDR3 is CASSRDRGLEQYV. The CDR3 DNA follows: TGTGCCAGCAGTAGGGACAGGGGGCTTGAGCAGTACGTC.

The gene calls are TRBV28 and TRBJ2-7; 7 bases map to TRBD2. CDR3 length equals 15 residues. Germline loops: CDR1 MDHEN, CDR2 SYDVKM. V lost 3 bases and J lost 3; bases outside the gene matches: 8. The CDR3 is CASSFAGALIYEQYF. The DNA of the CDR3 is TGTGCCAGCAGTTTCGCGGGAGCATTAATCTACGAGCAGTACTTC.

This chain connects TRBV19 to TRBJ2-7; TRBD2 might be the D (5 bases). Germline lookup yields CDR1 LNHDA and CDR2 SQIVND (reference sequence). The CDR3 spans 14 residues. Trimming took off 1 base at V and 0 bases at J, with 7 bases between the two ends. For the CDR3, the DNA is TGTGCCAGTAGTATAGGAGGGAGCTCCTACGAGCAGTACTTC. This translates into CASSIGGSSYEQYF.

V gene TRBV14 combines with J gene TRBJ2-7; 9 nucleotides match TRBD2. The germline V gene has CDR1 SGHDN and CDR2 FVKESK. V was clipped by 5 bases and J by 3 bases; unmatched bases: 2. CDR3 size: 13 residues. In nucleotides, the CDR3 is TGTGCCAGCAGCGGGACTAGCCTCTACGAGCAGTACTTC. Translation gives CASSGTSLYEQYF. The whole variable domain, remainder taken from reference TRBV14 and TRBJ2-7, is EAGVTQFPSHSVIEKGQTVTLRCDPISGHDNLYWYRRVMGKEIKFLLHFVKESKQDESGMPNNRFLAERTGGTYSTLKVQPAELEDSGVYFCASSGTSLYEQYFGPGTRLTVT.

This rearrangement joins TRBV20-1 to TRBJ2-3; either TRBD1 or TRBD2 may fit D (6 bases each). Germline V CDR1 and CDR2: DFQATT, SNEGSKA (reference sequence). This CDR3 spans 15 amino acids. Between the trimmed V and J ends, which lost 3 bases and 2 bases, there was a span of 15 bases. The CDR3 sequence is CSASSPGAVTDTQYF. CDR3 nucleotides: TGCAGTGCTAGTTCTCCGGGGGCCGTCACAGATACGCAGTATTTT.

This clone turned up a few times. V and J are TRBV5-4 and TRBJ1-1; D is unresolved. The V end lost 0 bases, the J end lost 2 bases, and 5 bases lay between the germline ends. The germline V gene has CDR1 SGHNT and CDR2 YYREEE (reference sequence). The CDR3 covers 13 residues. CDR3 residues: CASSLEINTEAFF. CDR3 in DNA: TGTGCCAGCAGCTTGGAGATTAACACTGAAGCTTTCTTT.

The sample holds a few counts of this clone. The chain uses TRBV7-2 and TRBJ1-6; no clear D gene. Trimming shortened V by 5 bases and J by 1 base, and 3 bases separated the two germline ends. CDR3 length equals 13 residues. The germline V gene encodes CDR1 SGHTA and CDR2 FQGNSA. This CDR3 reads CASSGSYNSPLHF. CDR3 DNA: TGTGCCAGCAGCGGATCCTATAATTCACCCCTCCACTTT.

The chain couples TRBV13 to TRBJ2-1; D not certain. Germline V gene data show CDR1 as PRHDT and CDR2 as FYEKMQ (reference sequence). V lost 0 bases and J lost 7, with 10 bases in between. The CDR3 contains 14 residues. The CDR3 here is CASSLGRLKNEQFF. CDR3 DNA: TGTGCCAGCAGCTTAGGACGGCTTAAGAATGAGCAGTTCTTC. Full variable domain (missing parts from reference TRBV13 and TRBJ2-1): AAGVIQSPRHLIKEKRETATLKCYPIPRHDTVYWYQQGPGQDPQFLISFYEKMQSDKGSIPDRFSAQQFSDYHSELNMSSLELGDSALYFCASSLGRLKNEQFFGPGTRLTVL.

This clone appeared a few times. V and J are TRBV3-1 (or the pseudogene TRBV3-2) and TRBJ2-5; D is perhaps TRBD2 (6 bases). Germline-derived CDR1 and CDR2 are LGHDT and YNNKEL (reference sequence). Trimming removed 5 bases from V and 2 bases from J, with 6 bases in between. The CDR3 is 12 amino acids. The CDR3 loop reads CASSGGQETQYF. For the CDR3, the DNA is TGTGCCAGCAGCGGAGGGCAAGAGACCCAGTACTTC.

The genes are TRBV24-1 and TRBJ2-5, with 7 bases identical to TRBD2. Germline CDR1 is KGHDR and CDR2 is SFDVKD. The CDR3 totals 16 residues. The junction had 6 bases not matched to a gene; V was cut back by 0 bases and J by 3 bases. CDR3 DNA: TGTGCCACCAGTGATTTGAGGCGGGGGAGCGAAGAGACCCAGTACTTC. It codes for CATSDLRRGSEETQYF.

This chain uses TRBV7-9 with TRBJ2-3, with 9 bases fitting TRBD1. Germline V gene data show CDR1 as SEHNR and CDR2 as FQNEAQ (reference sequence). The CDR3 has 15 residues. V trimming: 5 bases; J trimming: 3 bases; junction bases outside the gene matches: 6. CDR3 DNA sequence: TGTGCCAGCAGCCTGGGACAGGGAGGAACAGATACGCAGTATTTT. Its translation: CASSLGQGGTDTQYF.

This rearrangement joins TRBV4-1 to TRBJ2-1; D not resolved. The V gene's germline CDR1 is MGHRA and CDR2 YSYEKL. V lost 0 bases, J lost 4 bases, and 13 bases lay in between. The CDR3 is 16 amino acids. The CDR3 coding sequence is TGCGCCAGCAGCCAAGAAGCTCGGCCAGATTACAATGAGCAGTTCTTC. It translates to CASSQEARPDYNEQFF.

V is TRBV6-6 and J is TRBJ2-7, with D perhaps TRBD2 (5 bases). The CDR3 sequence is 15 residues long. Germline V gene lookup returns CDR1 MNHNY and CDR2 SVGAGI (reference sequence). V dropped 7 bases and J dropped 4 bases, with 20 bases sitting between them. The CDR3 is CASMGWSGSFYEQYF. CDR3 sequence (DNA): TGTGCCAGCATGGGGTGGTCTGGGAGCTTTTACGAGCAGTACTTC.

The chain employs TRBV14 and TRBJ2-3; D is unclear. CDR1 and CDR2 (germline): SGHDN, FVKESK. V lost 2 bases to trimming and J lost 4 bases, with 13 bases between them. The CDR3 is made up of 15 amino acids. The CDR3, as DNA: TGTGCCAGCAGCCAATGGTCATCTAGGTCAGATACGCAGTATTTT. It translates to CASSQWSSRSDTQYF.

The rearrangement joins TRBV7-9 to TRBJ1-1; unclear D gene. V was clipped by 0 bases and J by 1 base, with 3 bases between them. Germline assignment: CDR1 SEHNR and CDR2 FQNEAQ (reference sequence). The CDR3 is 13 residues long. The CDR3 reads CASSLAPNTEAFF. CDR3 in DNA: TGTGCCAGCAGCTTAGCCCCGAACACTGAAGCTTTCTTT.

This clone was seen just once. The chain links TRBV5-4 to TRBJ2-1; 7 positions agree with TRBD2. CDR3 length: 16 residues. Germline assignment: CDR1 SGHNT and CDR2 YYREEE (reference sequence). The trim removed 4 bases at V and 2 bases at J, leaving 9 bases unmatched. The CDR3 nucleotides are TGTGCCAGCAGCCCCGTCTCTAGCGGACCCTACAATGAGCAGTTCTTC. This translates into CASSPVSSGPYNEQFF.

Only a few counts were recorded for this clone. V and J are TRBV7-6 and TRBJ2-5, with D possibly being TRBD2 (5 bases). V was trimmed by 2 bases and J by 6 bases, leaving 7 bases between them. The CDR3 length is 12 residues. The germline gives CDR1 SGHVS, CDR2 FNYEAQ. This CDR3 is CASSLWEKTQYF. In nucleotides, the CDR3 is TGTGCCAGCAGCTTATGGGAGAAGACCCAGTACTTC. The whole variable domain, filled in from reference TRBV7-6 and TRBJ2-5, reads GAGVSQSPRYKVTKRGQDVALRCDPISGHVSLYWYRQALGQGPEFLTYFNYEAQQDKSGLPNDRFSAERPEGSISTLTIQRTEQRDSAMYRCASSLWEKTQYFGPGTRLLVL.

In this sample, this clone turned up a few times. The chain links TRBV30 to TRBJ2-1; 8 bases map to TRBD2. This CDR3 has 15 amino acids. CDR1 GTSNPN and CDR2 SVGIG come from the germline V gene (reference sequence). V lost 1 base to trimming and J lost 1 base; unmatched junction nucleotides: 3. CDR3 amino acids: CAWSGAGGSYNEQFF. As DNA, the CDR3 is TGTGCCTGGAGTGGGGCGGGAGGATCCTACAATGAGCAGTTCTTC.

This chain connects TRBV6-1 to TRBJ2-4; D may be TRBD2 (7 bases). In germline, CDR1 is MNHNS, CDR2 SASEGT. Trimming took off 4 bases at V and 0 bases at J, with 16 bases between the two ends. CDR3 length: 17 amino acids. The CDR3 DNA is TGTGCCAGCAGTGCTCACAGGGAGGGGGGAGCCAAAAACATTCAGTACTTC. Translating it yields CASSAHREGGAKNIQYF.

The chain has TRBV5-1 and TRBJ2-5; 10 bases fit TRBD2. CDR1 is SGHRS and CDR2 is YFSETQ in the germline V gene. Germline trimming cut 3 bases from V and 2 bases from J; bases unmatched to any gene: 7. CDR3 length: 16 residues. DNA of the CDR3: TGCGCCAGCAGCTGGGGACTAGCGTCGGGGCAAGAGACCCAGTACTTC. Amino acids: CASSWGLASGQETQYF.

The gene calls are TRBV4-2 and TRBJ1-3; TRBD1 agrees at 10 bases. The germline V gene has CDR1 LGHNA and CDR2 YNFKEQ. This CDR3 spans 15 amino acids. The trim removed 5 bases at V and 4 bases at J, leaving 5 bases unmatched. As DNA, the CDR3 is TGTGCCAGCAGCTACGACAGGGGGCAGGGAAACACCATATATTTT. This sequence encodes CASSYDRGQGNTIYF.

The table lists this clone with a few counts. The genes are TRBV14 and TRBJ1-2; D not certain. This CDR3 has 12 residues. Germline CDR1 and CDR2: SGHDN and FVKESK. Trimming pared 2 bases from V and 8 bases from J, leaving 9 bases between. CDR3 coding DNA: TGTGCCAGCAGCCAAAGTAATTTGGGCTACACCTTC. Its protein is CASSQSNLGYTF.

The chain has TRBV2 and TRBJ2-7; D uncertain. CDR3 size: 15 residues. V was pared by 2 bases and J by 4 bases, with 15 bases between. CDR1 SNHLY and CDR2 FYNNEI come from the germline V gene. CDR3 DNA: TGTGCCAGCAGTGAAAATTCGCCTAGAGTATACGAGCAGTACTTC. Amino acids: CASSENSPRVYEQYF.

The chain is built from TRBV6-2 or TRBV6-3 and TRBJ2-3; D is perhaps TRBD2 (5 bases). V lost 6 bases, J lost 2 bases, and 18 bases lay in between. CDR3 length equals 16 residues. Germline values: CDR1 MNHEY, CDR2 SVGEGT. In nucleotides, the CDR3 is TGTGCCAGCAGCCCTCGGGGATCGTTTCTCACAGATACGCAGTATTTT. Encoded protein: CASSPRGSFLTDTQYF.

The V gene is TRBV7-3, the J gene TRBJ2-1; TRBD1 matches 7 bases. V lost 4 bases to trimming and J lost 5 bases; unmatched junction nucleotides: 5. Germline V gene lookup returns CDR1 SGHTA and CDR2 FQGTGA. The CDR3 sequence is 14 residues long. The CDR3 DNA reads TGTGCCAGCAGCTCCGTAGGGGGCGACAATGAGCAGTTCTTC. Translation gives CASSSVGGDNEQFF.

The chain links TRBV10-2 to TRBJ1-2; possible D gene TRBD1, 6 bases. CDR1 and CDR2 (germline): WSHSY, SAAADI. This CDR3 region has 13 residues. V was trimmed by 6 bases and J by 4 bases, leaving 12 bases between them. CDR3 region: CASRATGFYGYTF. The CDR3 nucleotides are TGCGCCAGCAGGGCTACAGGGTTCTATGGCTACACCTTC.